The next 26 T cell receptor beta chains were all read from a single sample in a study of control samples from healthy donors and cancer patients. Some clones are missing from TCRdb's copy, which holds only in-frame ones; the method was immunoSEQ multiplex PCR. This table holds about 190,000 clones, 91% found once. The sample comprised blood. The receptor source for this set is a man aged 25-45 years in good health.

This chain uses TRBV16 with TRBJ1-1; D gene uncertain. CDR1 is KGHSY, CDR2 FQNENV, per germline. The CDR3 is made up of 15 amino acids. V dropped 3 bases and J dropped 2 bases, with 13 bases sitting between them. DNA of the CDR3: TGTGCCAGCAGCCACGAAGCCCCAGGTAACACTGAAGCTTTCTTT. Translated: CASSHEAPGNTEAFF.

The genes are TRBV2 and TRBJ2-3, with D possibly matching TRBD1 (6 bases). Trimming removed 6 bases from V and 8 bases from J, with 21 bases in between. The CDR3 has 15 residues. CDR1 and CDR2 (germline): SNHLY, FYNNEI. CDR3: CASSDPLRDIGTQYF. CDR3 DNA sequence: TGTGCCAGCAGCGACCCGCTCCGGGACATAGGTACGCAGTATTTT.

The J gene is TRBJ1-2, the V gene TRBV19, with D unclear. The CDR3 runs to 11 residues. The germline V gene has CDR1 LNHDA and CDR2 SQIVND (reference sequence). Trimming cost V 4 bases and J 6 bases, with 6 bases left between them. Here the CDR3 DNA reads TGTGCCAGTAGTAGGGGTGATGGCTACACCTTC. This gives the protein CASSRGDGYTF.

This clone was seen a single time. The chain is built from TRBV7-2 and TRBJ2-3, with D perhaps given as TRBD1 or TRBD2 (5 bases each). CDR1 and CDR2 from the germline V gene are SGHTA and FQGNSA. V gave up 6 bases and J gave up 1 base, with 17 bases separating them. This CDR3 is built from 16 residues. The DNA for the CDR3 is TGTGCCAGCAGACGAGATTGGGGGTCCCGCACAGATACGCAGTATTTT. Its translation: CASRRDWGSRTDTQYF.

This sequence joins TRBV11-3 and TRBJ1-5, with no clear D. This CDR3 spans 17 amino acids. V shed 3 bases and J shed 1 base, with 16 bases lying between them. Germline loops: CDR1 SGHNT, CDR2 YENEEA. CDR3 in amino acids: CASSLAPGCLSNQPQHF. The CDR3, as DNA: TGTGCCAGCAGCTTGGCCCCAGGTTGTTTAAGCAATCAGCCCCAGCATTTT.

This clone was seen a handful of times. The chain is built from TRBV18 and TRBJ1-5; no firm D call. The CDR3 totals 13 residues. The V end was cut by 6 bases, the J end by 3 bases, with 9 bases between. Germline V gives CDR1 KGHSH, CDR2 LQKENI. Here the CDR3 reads CASSRDFNQPQHF. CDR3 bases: TGTGCCAGCTCTCGGGATTTCAATCAGCCCCAGCATTTT. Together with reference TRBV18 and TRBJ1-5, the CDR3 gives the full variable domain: NAGVMQNPRHLVRRRGQEARLRCSPMKGHSHVYWYRQLPEEGLKFMVYLQKENIIDESGMPKERFSAEFPKEGPSILRIQQVVRGDSAAYFCASSRDFNQPQHFGDGTRLSIL.

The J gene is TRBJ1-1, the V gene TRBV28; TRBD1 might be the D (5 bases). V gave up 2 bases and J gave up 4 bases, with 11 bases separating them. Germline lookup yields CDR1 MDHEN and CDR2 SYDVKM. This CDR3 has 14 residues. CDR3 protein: CASSLRGAGTEAFF. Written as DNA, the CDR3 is TGTGCCAGCAGTTTACGAGGGGCTGGCACTGAAGCTTTCTTT.

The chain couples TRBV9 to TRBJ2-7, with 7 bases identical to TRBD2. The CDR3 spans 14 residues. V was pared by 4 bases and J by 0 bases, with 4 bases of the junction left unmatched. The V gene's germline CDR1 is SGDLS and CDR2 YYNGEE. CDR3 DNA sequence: TGTGCCAGCAGCCTCGGGGGGAGCTCCTACGAGCAGTACTTC. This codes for CASSLGGSSYEQYF.

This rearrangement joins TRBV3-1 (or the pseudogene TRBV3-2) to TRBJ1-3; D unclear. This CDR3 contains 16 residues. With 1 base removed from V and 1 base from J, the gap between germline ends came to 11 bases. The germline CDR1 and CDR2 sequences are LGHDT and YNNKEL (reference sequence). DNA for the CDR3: TGTGCCAGCAGCCAAGCGGGCAGGTTGTCTGGAAACACCATATATTTT. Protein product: CASSQAGRLSGNTIYF.

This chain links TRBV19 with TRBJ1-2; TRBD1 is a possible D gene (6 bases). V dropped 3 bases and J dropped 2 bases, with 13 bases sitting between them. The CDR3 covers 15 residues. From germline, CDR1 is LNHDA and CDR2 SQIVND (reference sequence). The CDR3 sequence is CASSIAGALNYGYTF. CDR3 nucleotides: TGTGCCAGTAGTATCGCAGGGGCTCTAAACTATGGCTACACCTTC.

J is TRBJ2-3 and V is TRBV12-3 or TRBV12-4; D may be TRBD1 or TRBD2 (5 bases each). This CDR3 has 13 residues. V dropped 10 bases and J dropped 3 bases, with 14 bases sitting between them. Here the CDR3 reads CAIGTQGTDTQYF. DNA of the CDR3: TGTGCCATTGGGACCCAGGGTACAGATACGCAGTATTTT.

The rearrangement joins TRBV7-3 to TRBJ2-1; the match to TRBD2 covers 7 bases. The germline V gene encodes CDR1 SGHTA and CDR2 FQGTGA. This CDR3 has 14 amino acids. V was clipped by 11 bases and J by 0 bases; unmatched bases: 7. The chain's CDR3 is CAGGVSDSYNEQFF. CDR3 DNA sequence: TGTGCCGGGGGGGTGAGCGACTCCTACAATGAGCAGTTCTTC.

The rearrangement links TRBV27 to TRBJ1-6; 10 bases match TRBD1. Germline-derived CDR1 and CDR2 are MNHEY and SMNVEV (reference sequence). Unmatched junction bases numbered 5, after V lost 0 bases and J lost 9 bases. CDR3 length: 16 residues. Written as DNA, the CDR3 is TGTGCCAGCAGTTTATCCCGACAGGGGGCCGGTTCACCCCTCCACTTT. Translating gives CASSLSRQGAGSPLHF.

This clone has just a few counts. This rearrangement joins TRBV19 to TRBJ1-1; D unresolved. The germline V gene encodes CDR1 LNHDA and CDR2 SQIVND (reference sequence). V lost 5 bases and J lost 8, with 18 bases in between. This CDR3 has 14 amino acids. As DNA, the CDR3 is TGTGCCAGTAGTCCTATAGAGGGTATTTGGGAAGCTTTCTTT. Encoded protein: CASSPIEGIWEAFF.

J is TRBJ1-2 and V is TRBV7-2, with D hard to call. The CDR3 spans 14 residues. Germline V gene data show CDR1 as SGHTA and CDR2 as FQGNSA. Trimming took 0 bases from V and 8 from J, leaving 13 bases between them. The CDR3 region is CASSLAPRTMGYTF. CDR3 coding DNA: TGTGCCAGCAGCTTAGCGCCCAGGACGATGGGCTACACCTTC.

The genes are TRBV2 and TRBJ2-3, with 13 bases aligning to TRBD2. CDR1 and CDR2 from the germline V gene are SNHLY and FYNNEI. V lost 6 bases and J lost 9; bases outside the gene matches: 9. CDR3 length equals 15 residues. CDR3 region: CASSIGLAGAYTQYF. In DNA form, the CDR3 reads TGTGCCAGCAGCATAGGACTAGCGGGGGCTTACACGCAGTATTTT.

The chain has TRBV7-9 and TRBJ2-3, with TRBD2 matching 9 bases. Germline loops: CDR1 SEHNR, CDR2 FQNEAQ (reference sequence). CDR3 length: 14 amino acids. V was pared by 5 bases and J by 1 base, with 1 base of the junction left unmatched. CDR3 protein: CASSERGGTDTQYF. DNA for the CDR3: TGTGCCAGCAGCGAGCGGGGGGGCACAGATACGCAGTATTTT. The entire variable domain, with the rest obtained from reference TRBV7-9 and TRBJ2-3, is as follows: DTGVSQNPRHKITKRGQNVTFRCDPISEHNRLYWYRQTLGQGPEFLTYFQNEAQLEKSRLLSDRFSAERPKGSFSTLEIQRTEQGDSAMYLCASSERGGTDTQYFGPGTRLTVL.

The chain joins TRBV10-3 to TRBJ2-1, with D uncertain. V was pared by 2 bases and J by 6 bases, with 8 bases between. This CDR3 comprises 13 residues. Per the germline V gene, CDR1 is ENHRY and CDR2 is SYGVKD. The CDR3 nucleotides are TGTGCCATCAGTGAGAAAGAAGGCAATGAGCAGTTCTTC. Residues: CAISEKEGNEQFF.

The CDR3 DNA reads TGTGCCAGCAGCTTGGGGCTAGCGGGGGGGTCAGATACGCAGTATTTT. It translates to CASSLGLAGGSDTQYF. The chain couples TRBV5-4 to TRBJ2-3; TRBD2 matches at 12 bases. Germline lookup yields CDR1 SGHNT and CDR2 YYREEE (reference sequence). V dropped 0 bases and J dropped 4; count of bases not matched to a gene: 3. This CDR3 comprises 16 residues.

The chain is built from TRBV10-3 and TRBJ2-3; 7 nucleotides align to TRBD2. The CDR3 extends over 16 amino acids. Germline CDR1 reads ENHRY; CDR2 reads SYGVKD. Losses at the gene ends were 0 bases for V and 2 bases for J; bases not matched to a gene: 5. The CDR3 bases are TGTGCCATCAGTGAGTCGGTGGGGGGGTACACAGATACGCAGTATTTT. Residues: CAISESVGGYTDTQYF.

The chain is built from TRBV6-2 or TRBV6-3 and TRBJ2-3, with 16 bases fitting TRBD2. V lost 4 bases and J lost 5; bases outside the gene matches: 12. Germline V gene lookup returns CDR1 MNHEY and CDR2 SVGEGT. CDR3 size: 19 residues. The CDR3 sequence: CASSSPGLAGGPGLDTQYF. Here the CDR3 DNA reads TGTGCCAGCAGTTCCCCGGGACTAGCGGGGGGGCCGGGATTAGATACGCAGTATTTT.

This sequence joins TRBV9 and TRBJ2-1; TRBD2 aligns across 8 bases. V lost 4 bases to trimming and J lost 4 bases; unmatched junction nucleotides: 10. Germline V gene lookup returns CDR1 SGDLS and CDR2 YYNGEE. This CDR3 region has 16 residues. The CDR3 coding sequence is TGTGCCAGCAGCCGGCCCGGTAGCGGGGAGTACAATGAGCAGTTCTTC. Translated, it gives CASSRPGSGEYNEQFF.

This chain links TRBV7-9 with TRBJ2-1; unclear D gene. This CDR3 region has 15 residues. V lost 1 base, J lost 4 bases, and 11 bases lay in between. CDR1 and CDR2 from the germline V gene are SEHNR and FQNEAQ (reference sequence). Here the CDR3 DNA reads TGTGCCAGCAGCTTAGGCCCAGCAAGGTACAATGAGCAGTTCTTC. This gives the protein CASSLGPARYNEQFF.

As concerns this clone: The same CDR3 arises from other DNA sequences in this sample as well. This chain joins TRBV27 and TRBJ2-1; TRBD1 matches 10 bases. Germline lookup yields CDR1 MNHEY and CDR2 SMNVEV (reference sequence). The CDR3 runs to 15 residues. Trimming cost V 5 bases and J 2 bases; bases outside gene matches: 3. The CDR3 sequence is CASSPGQGAYNEQFF. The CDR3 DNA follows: TGTGCCAGCAGTCCCGGACAGGGGGCCTACAATGAGCAGTTCTTC.

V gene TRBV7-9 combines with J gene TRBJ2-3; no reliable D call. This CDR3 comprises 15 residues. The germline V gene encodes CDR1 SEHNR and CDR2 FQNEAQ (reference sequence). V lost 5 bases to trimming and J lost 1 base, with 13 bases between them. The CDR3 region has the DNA TGTGCCAGCAGCCCACCGGTCCCAGGCACAGATACGCAGTATTTT. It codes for CASSPPVPGTDTQYF.

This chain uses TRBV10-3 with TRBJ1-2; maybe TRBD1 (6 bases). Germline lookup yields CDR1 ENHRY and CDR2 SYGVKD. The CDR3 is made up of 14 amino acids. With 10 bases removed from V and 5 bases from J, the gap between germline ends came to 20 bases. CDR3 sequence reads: CASNPGPQGYGYTF. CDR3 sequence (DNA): TGTGCCAGCAATCCCGGGCCACAGGGTTATGGCTACACCTTC.